This T cell receptor beta chain was captured in a study of blood T cell repertoires in COVID-19. About the research overall: Spain, Italy and the United States supplied samples that represented acute and convalescent COVID-19.

After removal of 7 bases from V and 2 bases from J, the junction contained 2 bases not matched to a gene. The germline V gene has CDR1 MNHEY and CDR2 SVGAGI. The CDR3 runs 13 residues. Only in-frame clones appear in the TCRdb table, and some are missing; sequencing was by immunoSEQ multiplex PCR. This repertoire shows 150,000 to 200,000 clones, approximately 80% found once; its top ten account for about 10%. Participant ages covered roughly 18 to 89 years across 24 US areas. Donors were grouped by their self-reported clinical history. Cohort 3 donors were reported recovered after two negative PCRs, clearance, or symptom resolution.

This TCR was sampled from a man aged 50 to 60 who had recovered from COVID-19. The chain has TRBV6-5 and TRBJ1-3; 7 bases agree with TRBD1. Material: PBMCs or T cells enriched from blood (not recorded which). The CDR3 DNA reads TGTGCCAGCACGAGGGGGCCTGGAAACACCATATATTTT. Translating it yields CASTRGPGNTIYF.